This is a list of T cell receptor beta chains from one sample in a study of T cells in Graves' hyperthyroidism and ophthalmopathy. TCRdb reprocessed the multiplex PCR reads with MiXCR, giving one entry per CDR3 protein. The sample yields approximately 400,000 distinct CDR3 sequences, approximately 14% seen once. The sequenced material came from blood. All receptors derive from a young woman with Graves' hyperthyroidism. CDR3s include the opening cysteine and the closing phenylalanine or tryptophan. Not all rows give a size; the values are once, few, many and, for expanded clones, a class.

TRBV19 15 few CASSAGRGQVGGYTF
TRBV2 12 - CASSESSGDYTF
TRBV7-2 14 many CASSLDRITDTQYF
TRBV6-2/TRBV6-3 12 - CASREGGQPQHF
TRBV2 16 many CASSARLAGVGNEQFF
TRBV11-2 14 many CASSLEGLYNEQFF
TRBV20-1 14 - CSASEGTGRYGYTF
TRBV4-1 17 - CASSQEQRTSGRGEQYF
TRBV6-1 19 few CASSEWRLDRWGGTDTQYF
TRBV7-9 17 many CASSPKLGQGIRETQYF
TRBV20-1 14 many CSARDWQGAAGYTF
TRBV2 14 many CASSRTEMNTEAFF
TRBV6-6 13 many CASSYELGQPQHF
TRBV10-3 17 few CAISESDPAGTYNEQFF
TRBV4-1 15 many CASSQEGLGGETQYF
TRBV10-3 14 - CAISESGLADTQYF
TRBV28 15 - CASSQPRGVFYEQYF
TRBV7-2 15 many CASSLFARGTGELFF
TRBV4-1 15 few CASSHLILAPYEQYF
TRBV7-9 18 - CASSPHLLAGVWTGELFF